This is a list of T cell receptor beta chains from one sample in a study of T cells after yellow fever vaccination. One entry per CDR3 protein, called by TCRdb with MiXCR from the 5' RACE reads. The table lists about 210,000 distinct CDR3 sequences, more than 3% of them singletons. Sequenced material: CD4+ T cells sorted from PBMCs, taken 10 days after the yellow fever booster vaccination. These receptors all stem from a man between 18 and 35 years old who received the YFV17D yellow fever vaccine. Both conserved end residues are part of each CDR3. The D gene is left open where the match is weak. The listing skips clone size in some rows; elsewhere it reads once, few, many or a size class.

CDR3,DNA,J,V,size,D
CASSVGSGQETQYF,TGTGCCAGCAGCGTAGGGTCGGGTCAAGAGACCCAGTACTTC,TRBJ2-5,TRBV9,-,-
CASSSTSTREYGYTF,TGTGCCAGCAGCTCTACGAGTACTCGGGAGTATGGCTACACCTTC,TRBJ1-2,TRBV11-2,many,-
CASRPTSGPLYNEQFF,TGTGCCAGCAGGCCCACTAGCGGACCTCTATACAATGAGCAGTTCTTC,TRBJ2-1,TRBV7-8,-,TRBD2
CASRSLAQETQYF,TGTGCCAGCAGGTCGCTAGCCCAAGAGACCCAGTACTTC,TRBJ2-5,TRBV7-2,few,-
CASSPLGGGGADTQYF,TGCGCCAGCAGCCCCCTAGGGGGTGGGGGAGCAGATACGCAGTATTTT,TRBJ2-3,TRBV4-1,many,-
CASSVDQGYSPLHF,TGTGCCAGCAGTGTAGACCAGGGGTATTCACCCCTCCACTTT,TRBJ1-6,TRBV6-4,-,-
CASTPDRGNLYGYTF,TGTGCCAGCACCCCGGACAGGGGGAATCTCTATGGCTACACCTTC,TRBJ1-2,TRBV12-3/TRBV12-4,-,TRBD1
CSASRQSNEKLFF,TGCAGTGCTAGTAGGCAGTCTAATGAAAAACTGTTTTTT,TRBJ1-4,TRBV20-1,-,-
CASSLGGVSTDTQYF,TGTGCCAGCAGCTTAGGCGGGGTGAGCACAGATACGCAGTATTTT,TRBJ2-3,TRBV5-4,few,-
CASSPTGMDYEQYF,TGCGCCAGCAGCCCGACAGGGATGGACTACGAGCAGTACTTC,TRBJ2-7,TRBV5-1,many,TRBD1
CASSLLGEGSRETQYF,TGCGCCAGCAGCTTATTGGGGGAAGGGAGTAGAGAGACCCAGTACTTC,TRBJ2-5,TRBV5-1,many,-
CASSRDGVDNEQFF,TGTGCCAGCAGCCGAGACGGGGTAGACAATGAGCAGTTCTTC,TRBJ2-1,TRBV11-3,-,-
CASSFQGLGQSHEQFF,TGCGCCAGCAGCTTTCAGGGGTTAGGACAATCACATGAGCAGTTCTTC,TRBJ2-1,TRBV5-1,few,-
CASSQTGTLGETQYF,TGTGCCAGCAGCCAAACCGGGACACTTGGAGAGACCCAGTACTTC,TRBJ2-5,TRBV14,-,-
CASSTQGARNEKLFF,TGTGCCAGTAGTACGCAGGGGGCTCGGAATGAAAAACTGTTTTTT,TRBJ1-4,TRBV19,many,TRBD1
CASSVTLDTQYF,TGTGCCAGCAGCGTAACCTTAGATACGCAGTATTTT,TRBJ2-3,TRBV7-2,many,-
CASSSAPGWIPPLHF,TGTGCCAGCAGTTCCGCCCCGGGGTGGATTCCACCCCTCCACTTT,TRBJ1-6,TRBV28,few,-
CASSPILGVEGSPLHF,TGTGCCAGCTCACCTATCTTGGGGGTTGAAGGATCACCCCTCCACTTT,TRBJ1-6,TRBV18,-,-
CSVDQGAFGETQYF,TGCAGCGTGGATCAGGGGGCGTTCGGGGAGACCCAGTACTTC,TRBJ2-5,TRBV29-1,-,TRBD1
CASSQDRQGFLF,TGTGCCAGCAGTCAAGACAGGCAGGGATTTCTCTTT,TRBJ1-1,TRBV12-3/TRBV12-4,-,-
CASSPGVYVQFETQYF,TGCGCCAGCAGCCCGGGCGTTTACGTACAATTTGAGACCCAGTACTTC,TRBJ2-5,TRBV5-1,many,-
CASSYSNVNTEAFF,TGTGCCAGCAGTTACTCGAACGTTAACACTGAAGCCTTCTTT,TRBJ1-1,TRBV6-5,-,-
CASSYSRLAGTYEQYF,TGTGCCAGCAGTTACTCCCGACTAGCGGGGACCTACGAGCAGTACTTC,TRBJ2-7,TRBV6-2/TRBV6-3,-,TRBD2
CSVSAETQYF,TGCAGTGTCAGTGCAGAGACCCAGTACTTC,TRBJ2-5,TRBV20-1,many,-
CASRPASTYGYTF,TGTGCCAGCAGGCCGGCGTCCACGTATGGCTACACCTTC,TRBJ1-2,TRBV28,many,-
CASGPPLHF,TGTGCCAGCGGTCCACCCCTCCACTTT,TRBJ1-6,TRBV7-9,many,-
CATGRDSGANVLTF,TGTGCCACCGGACGGGACTCTGGGGCCAACGTCCTGACTTTC,TRBJ2-6,TRBV6-2/TRBV6-3,few,-
CASSPRREAFF,TGTGCCAGCAGTCCCCGCAGGGAAGCTTTCTTT,TRBJ1-1,TRBV6-6,-,-
CASSSRGSNTGELFF,TGTGCCAGCAGCTCCCGGGGGTCGAACACCGGGGAGCTGTTTTTT,TRBJ2-2,TRBV11-2,many,-
CASSHGGDIQYF,TGCGCCAGCAGCCACGGGGGAGACATTCAGTACTTC,TRBJ2-4,TRBV4-3,many,-
CSASYNGELFF,TGCAGTGCTAGTTATAACGGGGAGCTGTTTTTT,TRBJ2-2,TRBV20-1,few,-
CASSFFQPGANVLTF,TGCGCCAGCAGCTTTTTCCAGCCTGGGGCCAACGTCCTGACTTTC,TRBJ2-6,TRBV5-1,many,-
CASSSTGTGNYGYTF,TGTGCCAGCAGCTCCACCGGGACAGGGAACTATGGCTACACCTTC,TRBJ1-2,TRBV7-2,-,TRBD1
CASSSLALVTDTQYF,TGTGCCAGCAGCTCGCTTGCTCTGGTAACCGATACGCAGTATTTT,TRBJ2-3,TRBV7-2,many,-
CASSPWTENYEQYF,TGTGCCAGCAGCCCCTGGACAGAGAACTACGAGCAGTACTTC,TRBJ2-7,TRBV3-1,many,-
CSVVRTYRESQGYTF,TGCAGCGTTGTACGGACATATAGAGAATCGCAGGGCTACACCTTC,TRBJ1-2,TRBV29-1,few,-
CASSPLLHGKLFF,TGTGCCAGCTCACCTCTTCTTCACGGGAAACTGTTTTTT,TRBJ1-4,TRBV18,many,-
CSVAKLANNEQFF,TGCAGCGTTGCGAAGCTGGCTAACAATGAGCAGTTCTTC,TRBJ2-1,TRBV29-1,-,-
CASSQDFGVGRIQYF,TGCGCCAGCAGCCAAGACTTTGGGGTTGGACGCATTCAGTACTTC,TRBJ2-4,TRBV4-3,-,-
CASSFRGSKETQYF,TGTGCCAGCAGCTTCAGGGGATCTAAAGAGACCCAGTACTTC,TRBJ2-5,TRBV7-3,many,-
CASSSGLAGGRTDTQYF,TGTGCCAGCAGCTCCGGACTAGCGGGGGGCCGCACAGATACGCAGTATTTT,TRBJ2-3,TRBV11-2,many,TRBD2
CSARQGTGEAFF,TGCAGTGCTCGACAGGGGACAGGTGAAGCTTTCTTT,TRBJ1-1,TRBV20-1,-,TRBD1
CATSDEGTSLETQYF,TGTGCCACCAGTGATGAGGGGACTAGCTTGGAGACCCAGTACTTC,TRBJ2-5,TRBV24-1,many,TRBD2
CAWSTGLAGEFSEQYF,TGTGCCTGGAGTACGGGACTAGCGGGGGAATTTTCCGAGCAGTACTTC,TRBJ2-7,TRBV30,many,TRBD2
CASSFQPDIYSEQFF,TGTGCCAGCAGCTTTCAACCGGACATCTATAGTGAGCAGTTCTTC,TRBJ2-1,TRBV7-2,many,-
CASSRRQVANTGELFF,TGTGCCAGCAGCCGGAGGCAGGTGGCGAACACCGGGGAGCTGTTTTTT,TRBJ2-2,TRBV4-2,many,-
CASSYGSRPGQDSYEQYF,TGTGCCAGCAGTTATGGGTCCCGTCCGGGACAGGACTCCTACGAGCAGTACTTC,TRBJ2-7,TRBV6-2/TRBV6-3,many,TRBD1
CASSLTRGAWSYNEQFF,TGTGCCAGCAGCTTAACGAGGGGGGCCTGGTCCTACAATGAGCAGTTCTTC,TRBJ2-1,TRBV7-2,many,-
CASSRTGGPAELFF,TGTGCCAGCAGTAGGACAGGGGGACCCGCGGAACTGTTTTTT,TRBJ1-4,TRBV12-3/TRBV12-4,-,TRBD1
CASSLIGTREKLFF,TGCGCCAGCAGCTTGATCGGGACGCGTGAAAAACTGTTTTTT,TRBJ1-4,TRBV5-1,-,-
CASRNSGGIQYF,TGTGCCAGCAGGAATAGTGGCGGCATTCAGTACTTC,TRBJ2-4,TRBV12-3/TRBV12-4,few,-
CASSTGTEPYNEQFF,TGTGCCAGCTCAACCGGAACAGAGCCCTACAATGAGCAGTTCTTC,TRBJ2-1,TRBV18,-,-
CATSRDSVRSAEQYF,TGTGCCACCAGCAGAGATTCGGTACGCTCGGCCGAGCAGTACTTC,TRBJ2-7,TRBV15,many,-
CASRSTRQGSTDTQYF,TGTGCCAGCAGGTCGACGCGACAGGGTAGCACAGATACGCAGTATTTT,TRBJ2-3,TRBV6-6,-,TRBD1
CSVEGRDTGFGYTF,TGCAGCGTTGAAGGCCGGGACACAGGATTTGGCTACACCTTC,TRBJ1-2,TRBV29-1,-,-
CSAREGSNTGELFF,TGCAGTGCTAGGGAGGGTTCGAACACCGGGGAGCTGTTTTTT,TRBJ2-2,TRBV20-1,many,-
CASSIRGSTNYGYTF,TGTGCCAGCAGCATCCGGGGCTCTACTAACTATGGCTACACCTTC,TRBJ1-2,TRBV7-9,many,-
CASSLSRVTGELFF,TGTGCCAGCAGCTTAAGCAGGGTCACCGGGGAGCTGTTTTTT,TRBJ2-2,TRBV11-2,few,-